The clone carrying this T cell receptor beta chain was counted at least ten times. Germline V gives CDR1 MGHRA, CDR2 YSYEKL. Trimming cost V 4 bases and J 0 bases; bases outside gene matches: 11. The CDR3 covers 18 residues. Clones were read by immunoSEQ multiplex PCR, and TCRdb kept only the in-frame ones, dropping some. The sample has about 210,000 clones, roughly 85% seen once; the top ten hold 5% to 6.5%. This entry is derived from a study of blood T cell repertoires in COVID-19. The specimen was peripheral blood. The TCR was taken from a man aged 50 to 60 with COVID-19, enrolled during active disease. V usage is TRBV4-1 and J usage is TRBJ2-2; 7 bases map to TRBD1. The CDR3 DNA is TGCGCCAGCAGCCTTCGGGACAGTCCGTTCGCGAACACCGGGGAGCTGTTTTTT. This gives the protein CASSLRDSPFANTGELFF.